One sample yielded the 4 T cell receptor beta chains listed below, sequenced in a study of blood T cell repertoires in COVID-19. Method: immunoSEQ multiplex PCR; TCRdb's copy keeps in-frame clones and lacks some. There are a few hundred thousand clones in the sample; more than 75% occur only once, and about 3% lies in the top ten. Input material: PBMCs or T cells enriched from blood (not recorded which). The source of these receptors is a woman aged 25 to 39 who had recovered from COVID-19.

A single count supports this clone. The chain recombines TRBV29-1 with TRBJ1-2; D gene unclear. The CDR3 is made up of 12 amino acids. Per the germline V gene, CDR1 is SQVTM and CDR2 is ANQGSEA. Trimming took 4 bases from V and 3 from J, leaving 9 bases between them. The chain's CDR3 is CSVVDGDYGYTF. As DNA, the CDR3 is TGCAGCGTTGTGGACGGGGACTATGGCTACACCTTC.

The V and J genes are TRBV4-1 and TRBJ2-1, with 7 bases fitting TRBD2. The CDR3 contains 14 residues. Germline values: CDR1 MGHRA, CDR2 YSYEKL. V was pared by 5 bases and J by 5 bases, with 6 bases of the junction left unmatched. CDR3 DNA: TGCGCCAGCAGCACACCCGGGACTAACAATGAGCAGTTCTTC. This encodes CASSTPGTNNEQFF.

The V gene is TRBV5-5, the J gene TRBJ1-6; D unresolved. The CDR3 length is 13 residues. In germline, CDR1 is SGHKS, CDR2 YYEKEE (reference sequence). Trimming left V 2 bases short and J 8 bases short, with 8 bases between. CDR3 in amino acids: CASSFFEDSPLHF. In DNA form, the CDR3 reads TGTGCCAGCAGCTTTTTCGAGGATTCACCCCTCCACTTT.

There are many counts of this clone. The chain uses TRBV10-2 and TRBJ1-2; D remains unclear. Trimming removed 2 bases at V and 8 bases at J, with 12 bases between. Germline-derived CDR1 and CDR2 are WSHSY and SAAADI. The CDR3 covers 13 residues. The CDR3 DNA reads TGCGCCAGCAGTGAGCTTAGAGGAAGAGGCTACACCTTC. This gives the protein CASSELRGRGYTF.